This entry describes one TCR beta chain. Unique molecular identifiers were affixed to single, distinct cDNA molecules. From the 5' RACE reads, TCRdb called clonotypes with MiXCR, one entry per CDR3 protein. The sample lists tens of thousands of distinct CDR3 sequences, more than 10% occurring once. The sample comes from a study of early T cells in non-severe SARS-CoV-2 infection. This clonotype was sampled from an adult who was a healthcare worker with PCR-confirmed SARS-CoV-2 infection or an uninfected control (not recorded which). The sample comprised whole blood.

The CDR3 DNA sequence: TGCAGCGTTCCAGAAGGGGCCAAGTACACCTTC. This sequence encodes CSVPEGAKYTF. The chain has TRBV29-1 and TRBJ1-2, with a tentative D call TRBD1 (5 bases). This CDR3 has 11 amino acids. V lost 5 bases and J lost 11, with 15 bases in between. Germline assignment: CDR1 SQVTM and CDR2 ANQGSEA.